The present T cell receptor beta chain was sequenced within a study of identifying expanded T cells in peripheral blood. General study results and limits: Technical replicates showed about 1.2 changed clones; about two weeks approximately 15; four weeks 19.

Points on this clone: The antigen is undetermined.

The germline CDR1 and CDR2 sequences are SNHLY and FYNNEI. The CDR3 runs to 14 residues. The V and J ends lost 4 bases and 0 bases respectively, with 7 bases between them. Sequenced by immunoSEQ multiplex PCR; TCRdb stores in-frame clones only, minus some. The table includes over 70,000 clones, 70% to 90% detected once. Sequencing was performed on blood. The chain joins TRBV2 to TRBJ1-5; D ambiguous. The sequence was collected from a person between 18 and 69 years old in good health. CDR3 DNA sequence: TGTGCCAGCAGTGGAGTGATTAGCAATCAGCCCCAGCATTTT. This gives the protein CASSGVISNQPQHF. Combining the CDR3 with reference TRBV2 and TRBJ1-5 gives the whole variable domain EPEVTQTPSHQVTQMGQEVILRCVPISNHLYFYWYRQILGQKVEFLVSFYNNEISEKSEIFDDQFSVERPDGSNFTLKIRSTKLEDSAMYFCASSGVISNQPQHFGDGTRLSIL.